This T cell receptor (beta chain) came from a study of cytomegalovirus exposure and HLA in healthy donors. Study-wide results and caveats: In vitro experiments confirmed that a few CMV-associated chains were specific for CMV antigens. For most TCR sequences rarity was the rule, although some public TCRs occurred in many donors.

Use of 60 Vbeta and 13 Jbeta primers characterized the PCR. Clones were sequenced by immunoSEQ multiplex PCR, and TCRdb holds only the in-frame ones, with some missing. The sample lists about 160,000 clones; roughly 80% were seen once. A single count supports this clone. The target antigen is unknown. Germline assignment: CDR1 SGDLS and CDR2 YYNGEE. This CDR3 has 15 amino acids. The J segment lost 5 bases and the V segment lost 2 bases, leaving 7 bases of the junction unmatched. The sequenced material came from PBMCs. The sequence was collected from a man aged 50 or older in good health and CMV-seropositive. The chain has TRBV9 and TRBJ2-5; TRBD2 matches at 9 bases. The CDR3 DNA sequence: TGTGCCAGCAGCGTGGCCGGGACTAGCAGCGAGACCCAGTACTTC. Translated, it gives CASSVAGTSSETQYF.